This T cell receptor beta chain is drawn from a study of cytomegalovirus exposure and HLA in healthy donors. Study results and caveats: Beyond CMV serostatus, there was no information to go on about immune exposure.

The CDR3 covers 16 residues. V was clipped by 7 bases and J by 1 base; unmatched bases: 11. Germline V lookup: CDR1 SNHLY, CDR2 FYNNEI. As to this clone: Its antigen is undetermined.

A multiplex PCR was run with 60 Vbeta primers and 13 Jbeta primers. Data came from immunoSEQ multiplex PCR; TCRdb stores just in-frame clones and leaves some out. The sample has 95,000 to 150,000 clones, about 75% seen once. This sequence originates from a man between 60 and 75 years old in good health and CMV-seropositive. What was sequenced was PBMCs. The chain couples TRBV2 to TRBJ1-1; 8 positions agree with TRBD1. CDR3 in amino acids: CASTPGRGLTNTEAFF. Here the CDR3 DNA reads TGTGCCAGCACCCCCGGCAGGGGGCTTACGAACACTGAAGCTTTCTTT.